The 8 T cell receptor beta chains in this list originate from one sample, sequenced in a study of T cell repertoires in cytomegalovirus infection (dated by TCRdb to about 2019). TCRdb shows the sequencer as Illumina HiSeq 1500. Through fastp at Q25 and MiXCR, TCRdb rebuilt clones from the public reads, retaining in-frame beta chains. Every CDR3 protein is listed once, alongside the most common genes and DNA of its rows. This sample is represented by 400,000 or so distinct CDR3 sequences; around a sixth of them were singletons. The top ten clonotypes cover around 9.3% of the sample. Sequenced: PBMCs. The receptors originated from a human donor in good health (CMV status not recorded). Some clones in this sample may be carry-over from other donors' samples.

This clonotype has a handful of counts. V and J are TRBV20-1 and TRBJ2-3, with 9 positions matching TRBD2. Germline V gives CDR1 DFQATT, CDR2 SNEGSKA (reference sequence). V trimming: 7 bases; J trimming: 0 bases; junction bases outside the gene matches: 5. The CDR3 length is 14 residues. This chain's CDR3 is CSGRLADSTDTQYF. CDR3 bases: TGCAGTGGTCGACTAGCGGACAGCACAGATACGCAGTATTTT.

This clonotype was found many times. V gene TRBV2 combines with J gene TRBJ2-3; 8 positions agree with TRBD2. The length of the CDR3 is 14 residues. The V and J ends lost 10 bases and 0 bases, in that order; junction bases with no gene match: 6. CDR1 and CDR2 (germline): SNHLY, FYNNEI. The CDR3, as DNA: TGTGCCAACATACTAGCGGATAGCACAGATACGCAGTATTTT. It codes for CANILADSTDTQYF.

V usage is TRBV2 and J usage is TRBJ2-3, with 15 bases fitting TRBD2. The CDR3 loop spans 17 amino acids. The germline gives CDR1 SNHLY, CDR2 FYNNEI. The junction had 10 bases not matched to a gene; V was cut back by 4 bases and J by 8 bases. In DNA, the CDR3 is TGTGCCAGCAGTGCCCGGACTAGCGGGAGGGTCATGCGTACGCAGTATTTT. Protein: CASSARTSGRVMRTQYF.

The chain uses TRBV20-1 and TRBJ1-5; D is unclear. V was cut by 4 bases and J by 1 base, with 11 bases left in between. There are 14 residues in the CDR3. The V gene's germline CDR1 is DFQATT and CDR2 SNEGSKA (reference sequence). The CDR3 DNA reads as TGCAGTGCTAAGAAGGGAGGCAGCAATCAGCCCCAGCATTTT. It translates to CSAKKGGSNQPQHF.

The J gene is TRBJ1-2, the V gene TRBV12-3 or TRBV12-4, with 7 bases identical to TRBD1. The CDR3 is 18 residues long. V dropped 6 bases and J dropped 6; count of bases not matched to a gene: 22. The CDR3 reads CASSPDRDSGPKQDGYTF. CDR3 coding DNA: TGTGCCAGCAGCCCCGACCGGGACAGCGGGCCGAAACAAGATGGCTACACCTTC.

V gene TRBV29-1 combines with J gene TRBJ1-1, with D possibly TRBD1 on 6 matching bases. The CDR3 length is 13 residues. Germline V gene lookup returns CDR1 SQVTM and CDR2 ANQGSEA. The ends were cut back, 3 bases at V and 3 bases at J, with 11 bases in the middle. CDR3 sequence: CSVDEGGDTEAFF. CDR3 coding DNA: TGCAGCGTTGATGAGGGGGGGGACACTGAAGCTTTCTTT.

This chain uses TRBV11-2 with TRBJ1-1; D is unresolved. The V end lost 3 bases, the J end lost 4 bases, and 6 bases lay between the germline ends. The CDR3 has 12 amino acids. CDR1 SGHAT and CDR2 FQNNGV come from the germline V gene. The CDR3 DNA follows: TGTGCCAGCAGCTTCGGAATCACTGAAGCTTTCTTT. Protein product: CASSFGITEAFF.

Ten or more counts support this clonotype. The V gene is TRBV7-8, the J gene TRBJ1-1; 9 bases line up with TRBD1. This CDR3 region has 14 residues. CDR1 is SGHVS and CDR2 is FQNEAQ in the germline V gene. V was clipped by 5 bases and J by 5 bases; unmatched bases: 6. The CDR3, as DNA: TGTGCCAGCAGCCTAGAGACAGGGGGTACTGAAGCTTTCTTT. Translated: CASSLETGGTEAFF.